The clone carrying this T cell receptor (beta chain) was found once. Its antigen remains unknown. The CDR3 is 17 residues long. The V end was cut by 0 bases, the J end by 12 bases, with 24 bases between. CDR1 is WNHNN and CDR2 is SYGVQD in the germline V gene (reference sequence). The data stem from a study of metastatic and nonmetastatic thyroid tumors. Broader study findings: The reported finding was significantly higher TCR beta diversity in malignant thyroid tumors relative to benign nodules, in blood and tumor.

Thyroid surgery was preceded by no treatment in any patient. TCRdb reprocessed the PCR reads using MiXCR. The sample includes about 6,000 clones, roughly 16% of them seen just once. This chain links TRBV10-1 with TRBJ2-1; a weak D match, TRBD1 (5 bases). Sample: tumor tissue. The TCR comes from a male donor with papillary thyroid cancer or a benign thyroid nodule (not recorded which). Some clones in this sample may be carry-over from other donors' samples. In nucleotides, the CDR3 is TGCGCCAGCAGTGAGTCGATGATTGGATCCGGACAAGAGCGGCAGTTCTTC. Protein product: CASSESMIGSGQERQFF.